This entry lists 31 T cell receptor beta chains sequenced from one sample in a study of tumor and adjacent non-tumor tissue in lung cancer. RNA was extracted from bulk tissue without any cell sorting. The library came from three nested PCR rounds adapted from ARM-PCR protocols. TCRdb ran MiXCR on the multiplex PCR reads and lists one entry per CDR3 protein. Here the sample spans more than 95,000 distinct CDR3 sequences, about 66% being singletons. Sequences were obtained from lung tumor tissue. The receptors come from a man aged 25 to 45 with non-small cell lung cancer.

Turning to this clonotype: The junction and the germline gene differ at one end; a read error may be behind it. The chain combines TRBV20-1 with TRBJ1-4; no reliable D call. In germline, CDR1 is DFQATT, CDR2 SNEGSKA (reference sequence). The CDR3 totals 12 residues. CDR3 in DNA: TGCAGTGATTACAGAGAGAATGAAAAACTGTTCTTT. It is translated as CSDYRENEKLFF.

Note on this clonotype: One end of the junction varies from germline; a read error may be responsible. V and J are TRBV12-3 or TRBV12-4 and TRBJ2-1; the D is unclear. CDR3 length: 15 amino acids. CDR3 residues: CASSRLAGAGDEQIF. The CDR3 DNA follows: TGTGCCAGCAGTAGATTAGCTGGAGCCGGCGATGAGCAGATCTTC.

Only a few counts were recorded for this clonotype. The CDR3 here is CSARVRGPDTQYF. CDR3 nucleotide sequence: TGCAGTGCTAGAGTTAGGGGCCCAGATACGCAGTATTTT. The rearrangement uses TRBV20-1 and TRBJ2-3; D might be TRBD1 (5 bases). The CDR3 consists of 13 residues. V lost 1 base and J 4 bases, leaving 9 bases between the germline ends. CDR1 is DFQATT and CDR2 is SNEGSKA in the germline V gene (reference sequence).

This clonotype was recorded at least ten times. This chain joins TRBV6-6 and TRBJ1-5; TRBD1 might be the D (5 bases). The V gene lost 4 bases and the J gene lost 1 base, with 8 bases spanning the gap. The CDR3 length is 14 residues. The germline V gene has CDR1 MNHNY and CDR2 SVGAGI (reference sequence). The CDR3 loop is CASSLEGSNQPQHF. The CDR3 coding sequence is TGTGCCAGCAGTTTAGAGGGGAGCAATCAGCCCCAGCATTTT.

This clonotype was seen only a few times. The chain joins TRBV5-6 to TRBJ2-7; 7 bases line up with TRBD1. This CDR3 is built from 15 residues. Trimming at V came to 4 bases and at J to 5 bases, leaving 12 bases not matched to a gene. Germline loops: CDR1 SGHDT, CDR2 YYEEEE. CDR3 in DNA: TGTGCCAGCAGCACCACAACAGGGGCTGACGACGAGCAGTACTTC. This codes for CASSTTTGADDEQYF.

In nucleotides, the CDR3 is TGCGCCAGCAGAGGGGTCGAGAACACTGAAGCTTTCTTT. This encodes CASRGVENTEAFF. This chain uses TRBV5-1 with TRBJ1-1, with D tentatively TRBD1 (5 bases). The CDR3 spans 13 residues. Trimming took off 5 bases at V and 1 base at J, with 9 bases between the two ends. Germline assignment: CDR1 SGHRS and CDR2 YFSETQ.

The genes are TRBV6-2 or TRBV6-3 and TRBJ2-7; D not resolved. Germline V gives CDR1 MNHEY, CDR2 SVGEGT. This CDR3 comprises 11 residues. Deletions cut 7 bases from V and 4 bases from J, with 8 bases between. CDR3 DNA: TGTGCCAGCACTTCGCGGTACGAGCAGTACTTC. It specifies CASTSRYEQYF.

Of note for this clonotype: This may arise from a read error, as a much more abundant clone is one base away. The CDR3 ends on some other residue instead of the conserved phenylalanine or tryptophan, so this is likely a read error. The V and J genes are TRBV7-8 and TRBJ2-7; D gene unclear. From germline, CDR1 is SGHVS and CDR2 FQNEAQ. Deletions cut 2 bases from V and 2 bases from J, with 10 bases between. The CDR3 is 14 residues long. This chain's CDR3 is CASSLHVETYEQYI. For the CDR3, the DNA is TGTGCCAGCAGCTTACACGTCGAAACCTACGAGCAGTACATC.

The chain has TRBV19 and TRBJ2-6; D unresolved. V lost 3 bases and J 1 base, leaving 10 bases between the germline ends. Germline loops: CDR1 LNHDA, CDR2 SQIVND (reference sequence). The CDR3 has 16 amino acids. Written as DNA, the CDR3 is TGTGCCAGTAGTATTTTCCGATTTTCTGGGGCCAACGTCCTGACTTTC. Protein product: CASSIFRFSGANVLTF.

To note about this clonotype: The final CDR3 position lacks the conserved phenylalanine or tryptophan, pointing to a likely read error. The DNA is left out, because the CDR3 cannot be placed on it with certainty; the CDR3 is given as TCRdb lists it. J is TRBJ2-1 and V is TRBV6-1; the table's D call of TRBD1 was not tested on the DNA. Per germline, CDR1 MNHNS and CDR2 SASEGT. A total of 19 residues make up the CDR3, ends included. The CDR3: CASMSRGSAAQEGYNEQSL.

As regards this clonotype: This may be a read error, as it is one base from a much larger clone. The CDR3 spells CSASADTAYGPQHF. The CDR3 DNA sequence: TGCAGTGCTAGTGCAGACACCGCATATGGGCCCCAGCATTTT. This chain links TRBV20-1 with TRBJ1-5; D not certain. Germline assignment: CDR1 DFQATT and CDR2 SNEGSKA (reference sequence). The CDR3 sequence is 14 residues long. V was cut by 3 bases and J by 9 bases, with 18 bases left in between.

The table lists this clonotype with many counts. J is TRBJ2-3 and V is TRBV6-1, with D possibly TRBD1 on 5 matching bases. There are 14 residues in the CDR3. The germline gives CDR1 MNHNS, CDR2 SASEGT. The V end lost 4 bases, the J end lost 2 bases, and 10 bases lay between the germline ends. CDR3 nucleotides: TGTGCCAGCAGTGGGCAACAGGTCACAGATACGCAGTATTTT. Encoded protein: CASSGQQVTDTQYF.

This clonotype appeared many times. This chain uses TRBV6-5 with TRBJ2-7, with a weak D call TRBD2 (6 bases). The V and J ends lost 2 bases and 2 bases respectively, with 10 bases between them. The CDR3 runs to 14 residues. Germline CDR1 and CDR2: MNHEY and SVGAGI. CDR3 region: CASSYGGNTYEQYF. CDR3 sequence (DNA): TGTGCCAGCAGTTACGGCGGGAACACCTACGAGCAGTACTTC.

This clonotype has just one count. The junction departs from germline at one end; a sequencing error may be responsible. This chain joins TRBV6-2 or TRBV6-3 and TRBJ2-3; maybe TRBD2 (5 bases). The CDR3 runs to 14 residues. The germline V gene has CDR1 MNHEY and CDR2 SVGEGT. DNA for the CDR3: TGTGCCAGCAGTGGGCTAGTGCTAGCCGGTACGCAATATTTT. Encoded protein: CASSGLVLAGTQYF.

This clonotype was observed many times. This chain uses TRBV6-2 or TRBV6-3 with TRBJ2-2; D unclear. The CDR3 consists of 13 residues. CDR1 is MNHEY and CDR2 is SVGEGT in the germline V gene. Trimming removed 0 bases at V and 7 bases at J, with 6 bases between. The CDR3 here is CASSYSTNGELFF. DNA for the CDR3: TGTGCCAGCAGTTACTCGACCAACGGGGAGCTGTTTTTT.

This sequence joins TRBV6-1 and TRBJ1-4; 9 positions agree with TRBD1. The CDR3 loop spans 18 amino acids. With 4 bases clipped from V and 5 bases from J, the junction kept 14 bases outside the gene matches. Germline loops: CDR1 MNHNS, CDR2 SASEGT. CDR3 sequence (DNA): TGTGCCAGCAGTGTTCCAATATACACGACAGGGGGGAATGAAAAACTGTTTTTT. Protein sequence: CASSVPIYTTGGNEKLFF.

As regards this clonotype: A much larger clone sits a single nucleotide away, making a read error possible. The CDR3 sequence: CASRLHPRNIEAFF. The CDR3 bases are TGTGCCAGCAGACTTCACCCTCGGAACATTGAAGCTTTCTTT. This rearrangement joins TRBV6-6 to TRBJ1-1; D is undetermined. Germline V lookup: CDR1 MNHNY, CDR2 SVGAGI (reference sequence). The CDR3 is 14 amino acids.

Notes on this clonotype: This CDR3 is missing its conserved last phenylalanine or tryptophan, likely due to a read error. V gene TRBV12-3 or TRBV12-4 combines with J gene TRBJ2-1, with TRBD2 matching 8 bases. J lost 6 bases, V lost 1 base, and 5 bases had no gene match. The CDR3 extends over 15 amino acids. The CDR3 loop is CASSLGSGSTNEQFL. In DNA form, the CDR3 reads TGTGCCAGCAGTTTAGGCAGCGGGAGTACCAATGAGCAGTTCTTA.

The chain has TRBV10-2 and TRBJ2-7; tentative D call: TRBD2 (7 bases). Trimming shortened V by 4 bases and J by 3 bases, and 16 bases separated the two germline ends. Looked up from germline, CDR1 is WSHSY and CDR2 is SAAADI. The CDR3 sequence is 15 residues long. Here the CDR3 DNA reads TGCGCCAGCAGTGCGGGACGGGGGGCTCGCTACGAGCAGTACTTC. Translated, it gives CASSAGRGARYEQYF.

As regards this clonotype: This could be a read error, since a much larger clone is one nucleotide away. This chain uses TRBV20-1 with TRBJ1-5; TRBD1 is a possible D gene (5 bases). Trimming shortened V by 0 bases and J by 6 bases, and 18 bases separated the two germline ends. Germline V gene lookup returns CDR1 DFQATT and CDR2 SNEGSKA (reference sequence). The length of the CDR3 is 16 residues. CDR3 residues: CSARDPGREYSQPQHF. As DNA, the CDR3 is TGCAGTGCTAGAGATCCTGGCAGGGAGTATTCTCAGCCCCAGCATTTT.

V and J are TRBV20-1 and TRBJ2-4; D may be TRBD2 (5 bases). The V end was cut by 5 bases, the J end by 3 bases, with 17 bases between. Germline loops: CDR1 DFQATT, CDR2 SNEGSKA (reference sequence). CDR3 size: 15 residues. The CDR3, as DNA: TGCAGTGCTGGCGTGGTAGGGAGAGTCAAAAACATTCAGTACTTC. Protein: CSAGVVGRVKNIQYF.

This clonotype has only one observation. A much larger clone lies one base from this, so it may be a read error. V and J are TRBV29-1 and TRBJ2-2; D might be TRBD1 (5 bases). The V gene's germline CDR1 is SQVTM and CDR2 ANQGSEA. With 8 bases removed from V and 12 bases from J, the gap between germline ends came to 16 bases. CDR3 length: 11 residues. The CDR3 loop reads CSSLVQGQLFF. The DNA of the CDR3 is TGCAGCTCCCTGGTCCAGGGTCAGCTGTTTTTT.

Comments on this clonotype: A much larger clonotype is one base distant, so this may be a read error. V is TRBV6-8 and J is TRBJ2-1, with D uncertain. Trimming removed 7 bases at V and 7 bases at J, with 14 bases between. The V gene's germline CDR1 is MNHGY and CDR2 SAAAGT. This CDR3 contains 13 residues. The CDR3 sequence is CASTPGMENEQFF. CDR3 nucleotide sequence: TGTGCCAGCACCCCGGGCATGGAGAATGAGCAGTTCTTC.

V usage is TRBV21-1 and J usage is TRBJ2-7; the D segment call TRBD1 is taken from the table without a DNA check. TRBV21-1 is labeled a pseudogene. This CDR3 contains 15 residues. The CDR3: CASSNPGPSSYEQYF. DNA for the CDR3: TGTGCCAGCAGCAATCCGGGACCGAGCTCCTACGAGCAGTACTTC.

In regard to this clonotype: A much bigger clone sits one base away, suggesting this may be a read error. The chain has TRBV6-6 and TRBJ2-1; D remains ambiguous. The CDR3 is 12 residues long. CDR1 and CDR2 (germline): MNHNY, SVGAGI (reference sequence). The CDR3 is CASTYSYNEQFF. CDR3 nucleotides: TGTGCCAGCACTTACAGTTACAATGAGCAGTTCTTC.

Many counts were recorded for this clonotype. The CDR3 sequence is CAWSVREGQPQHF. The CDR3 DNA reads TGTGCCTGGAGTGTACGGGAAGGGCAGCCCCAGCATTTT. This chain connects TRBV30 to TRBJ1-5; D remains ambiguous. This CDR3 comprises 13 residues. Trimming shortened V by 0 bases and J by 7 bases, and 10 bases separated the two germline ends. Germline CDR1 reads GTSNPN; CDR2 reads SVGIG (reference sequence).

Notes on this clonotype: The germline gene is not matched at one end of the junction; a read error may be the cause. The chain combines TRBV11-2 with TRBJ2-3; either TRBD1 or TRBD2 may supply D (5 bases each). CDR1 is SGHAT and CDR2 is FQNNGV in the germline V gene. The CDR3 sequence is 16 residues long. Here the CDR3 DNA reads TGTGCCAGCAGCTTAGGGCAGGGAGTAAGCACAGATACGCATTATTTT. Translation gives CASSLGQGVSTDTHYF.

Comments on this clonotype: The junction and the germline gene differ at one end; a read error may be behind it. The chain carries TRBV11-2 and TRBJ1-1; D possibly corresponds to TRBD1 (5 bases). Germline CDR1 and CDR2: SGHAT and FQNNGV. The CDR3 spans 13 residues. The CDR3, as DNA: TGTGCCATCAGCTTAGCGGCTGGACGGGGGGCTTTCTTT. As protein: CAISLAAGRGAFF. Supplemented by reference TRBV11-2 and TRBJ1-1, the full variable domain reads EAGVAQSPRYKIIEKRQSVAFWCNPISGHATLYWYQQILGQGPKLLIQFQNNGVVDDSQLPKDRFSAERLKGVDSTLKIQPAKLEDSAVYLCAISLAAGRGAFFGQGTRLTVV.

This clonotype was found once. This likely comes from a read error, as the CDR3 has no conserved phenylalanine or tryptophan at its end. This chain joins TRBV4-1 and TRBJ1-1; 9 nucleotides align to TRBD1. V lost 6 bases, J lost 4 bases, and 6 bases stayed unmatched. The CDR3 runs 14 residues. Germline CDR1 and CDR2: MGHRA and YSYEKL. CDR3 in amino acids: CASSRTGDSTEAFS. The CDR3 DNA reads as TGCGCCAGCAGTCGGACAGGGGATTCCACTGAAGCTTTCTCT.

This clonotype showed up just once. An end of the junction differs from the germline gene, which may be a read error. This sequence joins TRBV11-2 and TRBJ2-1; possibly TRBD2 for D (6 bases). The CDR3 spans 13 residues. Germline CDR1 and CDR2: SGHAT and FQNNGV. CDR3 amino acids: CARSLDWEDEQFF. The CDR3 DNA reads TGTGCCAGGAGCTTAGACTGGGAGGATGAGCAGTTCTTC.

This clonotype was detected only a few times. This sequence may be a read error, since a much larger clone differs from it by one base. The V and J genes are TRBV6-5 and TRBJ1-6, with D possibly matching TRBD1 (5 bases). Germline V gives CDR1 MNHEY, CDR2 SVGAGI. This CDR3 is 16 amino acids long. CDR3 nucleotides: TGTGCCAGCAGTTACGGGGGGACGGGCCATAATTCACTCCTCCACTTT. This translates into CASSYGGTGHNSLLHF.